The 19 T cell receptor beta chains below were found in one sample sequenced in a study of tumor and adjacent non-tumor tissue in lung cancer. The template was RNA from unsorted bulk tissue. This non-tumor lung sample came from over 3 cm beyond the tumor edge. TCRbeta libraries were built with three rounds of nested PCR, modified from ARM-PCR. TCRdb analysed the multiplex PCR reads with MiXCR anew, one entry per CDR3 protein. The table has tens of thousands of distinct CDR3 sequences, less than 85% seen once. Material for sequencing was distant non-tumor lung tissue. The receptors come from a man between 65 and 80 years old with non-small cell lung cancer.

In its sample, this clonotype was seen many times. The rearrangement uses TRBV5-6 and TRBJ2-5, with 13 bases fitting TRBD2. Germline lookup yields CDR1 SGHDT and CDR2 YYEEEE. There are 15 residues in the CDR3. V lost 4 bases to trimming and J lost 5 bases; unmatched junction nucleotides: 5. CDR3 DNA: TGTGCCAGCAGCCCGGGACTAGCGGGAACTGAGACCCAGTACTTC. Residues: CASSPGLAGTETQYF.

This clonotype was found once. This chain uses TRBV5-5 with TRBJ1-1; D is undetermined. The CDR3 extends over 13 amino acids. Between the trimmed V and J ends, which lost 2 bases and 4 bases, there was a span of 9 bases. The germline V gene encodes CDR1 SGHKS and CDR2 YYEKEE (reference sequence). Here the CDR3 DNA reads TGTGCCAGCAGCTTAGGCCTGAGCACTGAAGCTTTCTTT. Encoded protein: CASSLGLSTEAFF.

This clonotype was found many times. The J gene is TRBJ2-7, the V gene TRBV5-4, with D perhaps given as TRBD1 or TRBD2 (5 bases each). Germline values: CDR1 SGHNT, CDR2 YYREEE (reference sequence). The CDR3 is made up of 12 amino acids. The ends were cut back, 3 bases at V and 4 bases at J, with 8 bases in the middle. CDR3 loop: CASSSWGYEQYF. In DNA, the CDR3 is TGTGCCAGCAGCTCTTGGGGGTACGAGCAGTACTTC.

The chain links TRBV13 to TRBJ2-4, with 7 bases aligning to TRBD2. Germline-derived CDR1 and CDR2 are PRHDT and FYEKMQ (reference sequence). The CDR3 is 14 residues long. The V segment lost 6 bases and the J segment 6 bases; nucleotides outside the gene matches: 8. CDR3 loop: CASRSRGERNIQYF. CDR3 DNA: TGTGCCAGCAGGTCCCGGGGGGAAAGAAACATTCAGTACTTC.

Worth noting for this clonotype: Because it lacks the conserved phenylalanine or tryptophan at the end, this CDR3 is likely a read error. The chain couples TRBV10-2 to TRBJ1-1; no clear D gene. Germline V gives CDR1 WSHSY, CDR2 SAAADI. This CDR3 has 13 amino acids. CDR3 nucleotide sequence: TGCGCCAGCCAATCCTCCATGAACAATGAAGCTTTCTCT. Translation: CASQSSMNNEAFS.

About this clonotype: A much more abundant neighbour one base away suggests this may be a read error. The chain is built from TRBV6-5 and TRBJ1-5; D unclear. There are 13 residues in the CDR3. V shed 7 bases and J shed 3 bases, with 10 bases lying between them. Germline CDR1 and CDR2: MNHEY and SVGAGI. The DNA for the CDR3 is TGTGCCAGCAAGTCAGATAACAATCAGCCCCAGCATTTT. It encodes CASKSDNNQPQHF.

The rearrangement joins TRBV20-1 to TRBJ2-1, with D maybe TRBD2 (6 bases). This CDR3 is built from 15 residues. CDR1 DFQATT and CDR2 SNEGSKA come from the germline V gene (reference sequence). Between the trimmed V and J ends, which lost 8 bases and 4 bases, there was a span of 21 bases. The CDR3 coding sequence is TGCAGTTCGCTTGCGGGATTGCAATCGTACAATGAGCAGTTCTTC. Translated, it gives CSSLAGLQSYNEQFF.

This clonotype was observed a single time. J is TRBJ2-6 and V is TRBV28; D is perhaps TRBD1 or TRBD2 (5 bases each). Germline V CDR1 and CDR2: MDHEN, SYDVKM. Trimming pared 6 bases from V and 5 bases from J, leaving 20 bases between. CDR3 size: 17 residues. The CDR3 DNA follows: TGTGCCAGCAGCCCTACTGGGACGGCTCTATGGGCCAACGTCCTGACTTTC. Translation gives CASSPTGTALWANVLTF. Drawing the rest from reference TRBV28 and TRBJ2-6, the complete variable domain is DVKVTQSSRYLVKRTGEKVFLECVQDMDHENMFWYRQDPGLGLRLIYFSYDVKMKEKGDIPEGYSVSREKKERFSLILESASTNQTSMYLCASSPTGTALWANVLTFGAGSRLTVL.

As for this clonotype: At one boundary the junction diverges from the germline segment, which might be a read error. The chain uses TRBV5-4 and TRBJ2-5; a weak D match, TRBD2 (5 bases). Germline loops: CDR1 SGHNT, CDR2 YYREEE (reference sequence). The CDR3 totals 15 residues. The CDR3 protein is CASSWRAGNQETQYF. The CDR3 coding sequence is TGTGCTAGCAGCTGGCGGGCGGGTAACCAAGAGACCCAATACTTC.

This clonotype showed up just a few times. This chain connects TRBV15 to TRBJ2-1; the D gene is possibly TRBD1 (6 bases). The germline gives CDR1 LNHNV, CDR2 YYDKDF (reference sequence). The V gene lost 3 bases and the J gene lost 4 bases, with 10 bases spanning the gap. The CDR3 length is 14 residues. CDR3 DNA sequence: TGTGCCACCAGCAGGAGGGACAAATACAATGAGCAGTTCTTC. Translation: CATSRRDKYNEQFF.

To note about this clonotype: Because the CDR3 is missing its conserved closing phenylalanine or tryptophan, this is likely a read error. J is TRBJ1-1 and V is TRBV13, with 7 bases that match TRBD1. The ends lost 6 bases at V and 1 base at J; junction bases unmatched: 8. Germline V lookup: CDR1 PRHDT, CDR2 FYEKMQ (reference sequence). The CDR3 runs to 15 residues. In nucleotides, the CDR3 is TGTGCCAGCAGTCCTGGGACAGTTTCGAACACTGAAGCTTTCTCT. Its protein product is CASSPGTVSNTEAFS.

Of note for this clonotype: Germline and junction disagree at one end, which may indicate a read error. The rearrangement links TRBV28 to TRBJ2-2; D perhaps matches TRBD2 (8 bases). CDR1 MDHEN and CDR2 SYDVKM come from the germline V gene. The CDR3 has 16 residues. The CDR3 DNA is TGTGCCTGCAGTGGATACAGGGGTTCCCACACCGGGGGGGTGTTTTTT. Its translation: CACSGYRGSHTGGVFF. The full variable domain, in which reference TRBV28 and TRBJ2-2 provide the parts outside the CDR3, is DVKVTQSSRYLVKRTGEKVFLECVQDMDHENMFWYRQDPGLGLRLIYFSYDVKMKEKGDIPEGYSVSREKKERFSLILESASTNQTSMYLCACSGYRGSHTGGVFFGEGSRLTVL.

This clonotype was picked up a small number of times. The junction does not match germline at one end; this may be a read error. V usage is TRBV29-1 and J usage is TRBJ2-3; 7 nucleotides align to TRBD2. Per the germline V gene, CDR1 is SQVTM and CDR2 is ANQGSEA. The CDR3 is 14 residues long. The CDR3 coding sequence is TGCAGCTTTGAGGGCTCATCCGGGGGGGATACGCAGTATTTT. Encoded protein: CSFEGSSGGDTQYF.

Of note for this clonotype: Since no conserved phenylalanine or tryptophan closes the CDR3, a read error is the likely cause. The chain has TRBV4-1 and TRBJ1-2, with 7 bases identical to TRBD1. The CDR3 covers 14 residues. Trimming removed 4 bases from V and 1 base from J; junction bases left unmatched: 3. Germline lookup yields CDR1 MGHRA and CDR2 YSYEKL. This CDR3 is CASSPGTDNYGYTI. CDR3 coding DNA: TGCGCCAGCAGCCCCGGGACAGATAACTATGGCTACACCATC.

In DNA, the CDR3 is TGTGCCAGCACCGATAACTCCCTGCGTGAGCAGTTCTTC. It codes for CASTDNSLREQFF. The chain is built from TRBV6-1 and TRBJ2-1; unclear D gene. The CDR3 is 13 residues long. V dropped 7 bases and J dropped 9 bases, with 16 bases sitting between them. The germline CDR1 and CDR2 sequences are MNHNS and SASEGT.

Details on this clonotype: This likely comes from a read error, as the CDR3 has no conserved phenylalanine or tryptophan at its end. The chain couples TRBV6-6 to TRBJ1-1, with D tentatively TRBD1 (6 bases). This CDR3 is built from 14 residues. Germline V CDR1 and CDR2: MNHNY, SVGAGI (reference sequence). Trimming took 11 bases from V and 4 from J, leaving 20 bases between them. In DNA, the CDR3 is TGTGCCTCCTTCAGGGGACTGGGGTCCACTGAAGCTTTCTTA. Protein: CASFRGLGSTEAFL.

Turning to this clonotype: At one end the junction does not follow the germline gene, possibly because of a read error. The rearrangement uses TRBV6-5 and TRBJ2-3; D may correspond to TRBD1 or TRBD2 (6 bases each). In germline, CDR1 is MNHEY, CDR2 SVGAGI. This CDR3 region has 14 residues. The CDR3: CASSRGRLTETQYF. The CDR3 coding sequence is TGTGCCAGCAGTCGGGGGCGCCTCACAGAAACGCAGTATTTT.

The chain is built from TRBV20-1 and TRBJ2-2; D might be TRBD1 (5 bases). Trimming left V 6 bases short and J 4 bases short, with 21 bases between. CDR3 size: 16 residues. Per germline, CDR1 DFQATT and CDR2 SNEGSKA (reference sequence). The CDR3 DNA is TGCAGTGCAATGGGGCCTGGGGCAACGGGCACCGGGGAGCTGTTTTTT. Amino acids: CSAMGPGATGTGELFF.

Points on this clonotype: With a much larger clone just one base away, this may be a read error. This chain uses TRBV6-2 or TRBV6-3 with TRBJ2-1; no reliable D call. The CDR3 has 11 amino acids. The germline V and J ends were trimmed by 2 bases and 13 bases, with 9 bases remaining between them. The germline CDR1 and CDR2 sequences are MNHEY and SVGEGT. DNA of the CDR3: TGTGCCAGCAGTTACGGGTCGCTTCAGTTCTTC. This gives the protein CASSYGSLQFF.